This TCR beta chain is drawn from a study of OX40 agonist ivuxolimab in advanced cancers. Study-wide context: The dose of intravenous ivuxolimab that patients received every 2 weeks ranged from 0.01 to 10 mg/kg. Prior checkpoint blockade (anti-PD-1, anti-PD-L1 or anti-CTLA-4) was permitted; under 50% had it. Study-wide findings and caveats: Also present in some nonresponders was a low level of normalized T-cell clonal expansion.

The V and J ends lost 3 bases and 5 bases, in that order; junction bases with no gene match: 9. This CDR3 has 15 amino acids. The germline CDR1 and CDR2 sequences are SGHNT and YYREEE (reference sequence). With regard to this clone: Its antigen is not identified.

The protocol was immunoSEQ multiplex PCR, while the TCRdb copy is restricted to in-frame clones and leaves out a portion. Altogether 81,000 or so clones are present, more than 70% being singletons, with the ten largest covering more than 0.45%. Specimen: CD4+ or CD8+ T cells sorted from blood, collected in a trial of the OX40 agonist ivuxolimab. The clonotype was recovered from an adult with an advanced solid tumor such as melanoma, head and neck, liver or kidney cancer. The V and J genes are TRBV5-4 and TRBJ2-5; TRBD2 aligns across 8 bases. CDR3 residues: CASSSIAVAGETQYF. DNA for the CDR3: TGTGCCAGCAGCTCCATCGCGGTAGCGGGGGAGACCCAGTACTTC.